The rows below give T cell receptor beta chains drawn from one sample of a study of Ad26.COV2.S vaccination and SARS-CoV-2 variants. Only in-frame clones appear in the TCRdb table, and some are missing; sequencing was by immunoSEQ multiplex PCR. The data contain some 390,000 clones, roughly nine tenths of them singletons. The sequencing here drew on peripheral blood, taken in a trial of Ad26.COV2.S vaccine versus placebo. The receptors here all came from a person aged 18-60 years who received the Ad26.COV2.S COVID-19 vaccine or a placebo. Each CDR3 is given with its conserved first and last residue. Fields, in order: V gene, D gene, CDR3 length, clone size, J gene, CDR3 protein, CDR3 DNA. The D gene is left open where the match is weak. Size tells how often a clone was seen (once, few, many) or the class of an expanded clone, and some rows leave it out.

v_call: TRBV9; d_call: TRBD1; cdr3_length: 16; clone_size: -; j_call: TRBJ1-5; cdr3_aa: CASSPGTGVENQPQHF; cdr3_nt: TGTGCCAGCAGCCCGGGGACAGGGGTTGAGAATCAGCCCCAGCATTTT
v_call: TRBV3-1/TRBV3-2; d_call: TRBD2; cdr3_length: 19; clone_size: -; j_call: TRBJ2-3; cdr3_aa: CASSQLGLAGDPSTDTQYF; cdr3_nt: TGTGCCAGCAGCCAACTGGGACTAGCGGGGGACCCAAGCACAGATACGCAGTATTTT
v_call: TRBV10-1; d_call: -; cdr3_length: 14; clone_size: -; j_call: TRBJ2-2; cdr3_aa: CASSAVRETGELFF; cdr3_nt: TGCGCCAGCAGTGCCGTCAGGGAGACCGGGGAGCTGTTTTTT
v_call: TRBV11-2; d_call: TRBD1; cdr3_length: 15; clone_size: -; j_call: TRBJ1-2; cdr3_aa: CASSFDGTGYGGYTF; cdr3_nt: TGTGCCAGCAGCTTTGATGGGACAGGGTACGGCGGCTACACCTTC
v_call: TRBV6-5; d_call: TRBD1; cdr3_length: 16; clone_size: few; j_call: TRBJ1-1; cdr3_aa: CASSYSMTGGFTEAFF; cdr3_nt: TGTGCCAGCAGTTACTCGATGACAGGGGGCTTCACTGAAGCTTTCTTT
v_call: TRBV11-2; d_call: TRBD1; cdr3_length: 13; clone_size: few; j_call: TRBJ1-1; cdr3_aa: CASSLGQVGSAFF; cdr3_nt: TGTGCCAGCAGCCTCGGACAGGTGGGCTCAGCTTTCTTT
v_call: TRBV4-1; d_call: -; cdr3_length: 15; clone_size: -; j_call: TRBJ1-2; cdr3_aa: CASSQATEGSYGYTF; cdr3_nt: TGCGCCAGCAGCCAAGCGACAGAAGGTAGCTATGGCTACACCTTC
v_call: TRBV29-1; d_call: TRBD1; cdr3_length: 16; clone_size: -; j_call: TRBJ2-2; cdr3_aa: CSATTILRGQVGELFF; cdr3_nt: TGCAGCGCCACAACCATCCTCAGGGGGCAAGTCGGGGAGCTGTTTTTT
v_call: TRBV3-1/TRBV3-2; d_call: TRBD1; cdr3_length: 15; clone_size: -; j_call: TRBJ1-1; cdr3_aa: CASSALQGARTEAFF; cdr3_nt: TGTGCCAGCAGCGCGTTACAGGGGGCGCGGACTGAAGCTTTCTTT
v_call: TRBV19; d_call: -; cdr3_length: 13; clone_size: -; j_call: TRBJ2-7; cdr3_aa: CASSMFVEYEQYF; cdr3_nt: TGTGCCAGTAGTATGTTTGTGGAATACGAGCAGTACTTC
v_call: TRBV10-2; d_call: -; cdr3_length: 13; clone_size: -; j_call: TRBJ1-2; cdr3_aa: CASSVSGVWGYTF; cdr3_nt: TGCGCCAGCAGTGTATCAGGGGTATGGGGCTACACCTTC
v_call: TRBV18; d_call: -; cdr3_length: 14; clone_size: -; j_call: TRBJ2-7; cdr3_aa: CASSPPSPNYEQYF; cdr3_nt: TGTGCCAGCTCACCCCCGTCACCTAACTACGAGCAGTACTTC
v_call: TRBV6-5; d_call: -; cdr3_length: 14; clone_size: -; j_call: TRBJ1-2; cdr3_aa: CATLIRGFNYGYTF; cdr3_nt: TGTGCCACTCTAATCAGGGGATTTAACTATGGCTACACCTTC
v_call: TRBV7-9; d_call: TRBD2; cdr3_length: 16; clone_size: -; j_call: TRBJ2-2; cdr3_aa: CASSRITSGGGGELFF; cdr3_nt: TGTGCCAGCAGCCGGATAACTAGCGGGGGCGGCGGGGAGCTGTTTTTT
v_call: TRBV3-1/TRBV3-2; d_call: TRBD2; cdr3_length: 16; clone_size: -; j_call: TRBJ2-3; cdr3_aa: CASSQGVAGGTDTQYF; cdr3_nt: TGTGCCAGCAGCCAAGGGGTAGCGGGGGGCACAGATACGCAGTATTTT
v_call: TRBV2; d_call: -; cdr3_length: 14; clone_size: -; j_call: TRBJ1-1; cdr3_aa: CASSVGQQNTEAFF; cdr3_nt: TGTGCCAGCAGTGTTGGACAGCAGAACACTGAAGCTTTCTTT
v_call: TRBV24-1; d_call: -; cdr3_length: 12; clone_size: -; j_call: TRBJ1-3; cdr3_aa: CATSDGRNTIYF; cdr3_nt: TGTGCCACCAGTGATGGGAGAAACACCATATATTTT
v_call: TRBV6-6; d_call: -; cdr3_length: 13; clone_size: -; j_call: TRBJ1-2; cdr3_aa: CASSSPGTQRYTF; cdr3_nt: TGTGCCAGCAGTTCCCCCGGGACCCAGCGCTACACCTTC
v_call: TRBV7-9; d_call: -; cdr3_length: 14; clone_size: -; j_call: TRBJ1-5; cdr3_aa: CASSPTEYNQPQHF; cdr3_nt: TGTGCCAGCAGCCCGACGGAGTACAATCAGCCCCAGCATTTT
v_call: TRBV19; d_call: TRBD1; cdr3_length: 13; clone_size: -; j_call: TRBJ1-6; cdr3_aa: CASDRGRNSPLHF; cdr3_nt: TGTGCCTCGGACAGGGGGCGGAATTCACCCCTCCACTTT
v_call: TRBV7-2; d_call: -; cdr3_length: 16; clone_size: once; j_call: TRBJ2-1; cdr3_aa: CASSSRSGFSYNEQFF; cdr3_nt: TGTGCCAGCAGCTCGAGATCCGGGTTCTCATACAATGAGCAGTTCTTC
v_call: TRBV19; d_call: TRBD1; cdr3_length: 14; clone_size: -; j_call: TRBJ2-7; cdr3_aa: CASSIRTGTYEQYF; cdr3_nt: TGTGCCAGTAGTATAAGGACAGGGACCTACGAGCAGTACTTC
v_call: TRBV6-1; d_call: -; cdr3_length: 14; clone_size: -; j_call: TRBJ2-3; cdr3_aa: CASSEPGQTDTQYF; cdr3_nt: TGTGCCAGCAGTGAGCCGGGACAAACAGATACGCAGTATTTT
v_call: TRBV30; d_call: -; cdr3_length: 12; clone_size: -; j_call: TRBJ2-7; cdr3_aa: CACVAGRYIPYF; cdr3_nt: TGTGCCTGCGTGGCGGGGAGATATATTCCGTACTTC
v_call: TRBV5-4; d_call: -; cdr3_length: 14; clone_size: -; j_call: TRBJ1-2; cdr3_aa: CASSLSVGADGYTF; cdr3_nt: TGTGCCAGCAGCTTGTCCGTGGGCGCTGATGGCTACACCTTC
v_call: TRBV9; d_call: TRBD2; cdr3_length: 15; clone_size: -; j_call: TRBJ2-5; cdr3_aa: CASSVAGGPQGTQYF; cdr3_nt: TGTGCCAGCAGCGTAGCGGGGGGGCCCCAGGGGACCCAGTACTTC
v_call: TRBV6-2/TRBV6-3; d_call: -; cdr3_length: 14; clone_size: -; j_call: TRBJ1-1; cdr3_aa: CASSYSLRHVQAFF; cdr3_nt: TGTGCCAGCAGTTACTCGCTTCGGCACGTCCAAGCTTTCTTT
v_call: TRBV29-1; d_call: TRBD1; cdr3_length: 13; clone_size: -; j_call: TRBJ1-1; cdr3_aa: CSVEDRGDTEAFF; cdr3_nt: TGCAGCGTTGAGGACAGGGGAGACACTGAAGCTTTCTTT
v_call: TRBV18; d_call: -; cdr3_length: 13; clone_size: -; j_call: TRBJ2-7; cdr3_aa: CASSQVGPYEQYF; cdr3_nt: TGTGCCAGCTCTCAAGTCGGACCCTACGAGCAGTACTTC
v_call: TRBV11-2; d_call: TRBD2; cdr3_length: 14; clone_size: -; j_call: TRBJ2-1; cdr3_aa: CASSLALAGNEQFF; cdr3_nt: TGTGCCAGCAGCTTAGCTCTAGCGGGTAATGAGCAGTTCTTC
v_call: TRBV20-1; d_call: -; cdr3_length: 13; clone_size: -; j_call: TRBJ1-2; cdr3_aa: CSASSHRLDGYTF; cdr3_nt: TGCAGTGCTAGTAGCCACAGACTAGATGGCTACACCTTC
v_call: TRBV27; d_call: -; cdr3_length: 13; clone_size: -; j_call: TRBJ1-1; cdr3_aa: CASSLRGTTEAFF; cdr3_nt: TGTGCCAGCAGTTTAAGGGGGACCACTGAAGCTTTCTTT
v_call: TRBV5-4; d_call: TRBD1; cdr3_length: 12; clone_size: -; j_call: TRBJ1-2; cdr3_aa: CASSLRQGGYTF; cdr3_nt: TGTGCCAGCAGCTTGCGACAGGGCGGCTACACCTTC
v_call: TRBV7-9; d_call: TRBD1; cdr3_length: 15; clone_size: -; j_call: TRBJ2-1; cdr3_aa: CASSQGQGPYGEQFF; cdr3_nt: TGTGCCAGCAGCCAAGGACAGGGCCCGTACGGTGAGCAGTTCTTC
v_call: TRBV10-3; d_call: -; cdr3_length: 12; clone_size: -; j_call: TRBJ2-5; cdr3_aa: CASSRGEETQYF; cdr3_nt: TGTGCCAGCTCGAGAGGGGAAGAGACCCAGTACTTC
v_call: TRBV6-5; d_call: -; cdr3_length: 13; clone_size: few; j_call: TRBJ2-7; cdr3_aa: CASSYRGSVEQYF; cdr3_nt: TGTGCCAGCAGTTACAGGGGGAGCGTCGAGCAGTACTTC